This T cell receptor (beta chain) was profiled in a study of cytotoxic CD8 clonotypes in ibrutinib-treated CLL. Overall study context: Complete response was seen in 2 patients and partial in roughly 25; 12 progressed and approximately 14 stayed remitted after a median about 68 months.

This clone was picked up a small number of times. Its antigen is not identified. CDR1 SGHDT and CDR2 YYEEEE come from the germline V gene. The CDR3 loop spans 13 amino acids. Trimming took 4 bases from V and 5 from J, leaving 10 bases between them. Points from the study as a whole: Age-matched healthy donor levels were exceeded by baseline clonality, which tracked circulating CD8+ T-cell counts. Clonotypes that were public were uncommon, and they contracted or stayed stable on treatment.

Some clones are missing from TCRdb's copy, which holds only in-frame ones; the method was immunoSEQ multiplex PCR. This sample carries 200,000 or so clones, around 70% of them seen once, and the ten largest clones take roughly 5.9%. The V and J genes are TRBV5-6 and TRBJ1-5; D not certain. Sequences were derived from PBMCs, sampled after 12 months of ibrutinib treatment. This sequence originates from a human donor with chronic lymphocytic leukemia. The CDR3, as DNA: TGTGCCAGCAGCCTGGTTGGGGATCAGCCCCAGCATTTT. This codes for CASSLVGDQPQHF.